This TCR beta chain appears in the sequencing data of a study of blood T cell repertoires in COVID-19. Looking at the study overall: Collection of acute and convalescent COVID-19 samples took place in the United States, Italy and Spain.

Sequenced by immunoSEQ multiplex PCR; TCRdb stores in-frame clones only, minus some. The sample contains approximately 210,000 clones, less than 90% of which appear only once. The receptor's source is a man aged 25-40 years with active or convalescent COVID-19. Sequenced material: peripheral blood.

The CDR3 bases are TGTGCCAGCAGTTACACGGGGGATACGCAGTATTTT. As protein: CASSYTGDTQYF. The V and J genes are TRBV6-2 or TRBV6-3 and TRBJ2-3; D is perhaps TRBD2 (5 bases). The CDR3 consists of 12 residues. The ends were cut back, 2 bases at V and 6 bases at J, with 6 bases in the middle. CDR1 MNHEY and CDR2 SVGEGT come from the germline V gene.